This T cell receptor (beta chain) comes out of a study of blood T cell repertoires in COVID-19. Study-wide context: Some COVID-19 samples were acute and others convalescent; all came from the United States, Italy and Spain.

Under the authors' procedure: Nucleated cell number was recorded as an estimate derived from reference gene primer amplification. Sequencing used immunoSEQ multiplex PCR; TCRdb keeps in-frame clones, though not all of them. V, J and clone size are those of that table, while D and trimming were read from the DNA. Found here are over 150,000 clones, around 83% of them singletons; the top ten hold 25% to 30%. What was sequenced was peripheral blood. This TCR came from a woman aged 60 to 75 with acute or convalescent COVID-19.

CDR3 coding DNA: TGTGCCAGCAGCTTAGTACATCGGAACACTGAAGCTTTCTTT. The encoded protein is CASSLVHRNTEAFF. This chain connects TRBV7-2 to TRBJ1-1; unclear D gene. Trimming cost V 1 base and J 1 base, with 7 bases left between them. CDR1 is SGHTA and CDR2 is FQGNSA in the germline V gene. This CDR3 is 14 amino acids long.